The 10 T cell receptor beta chains below come from one sample, sequenced in a study of T cells after yellow fever vaccination. TCRdb analysed the 5' RACE reads with MiXCR anew, one entry per CDR3 protein. The repertoire includes 170,000 or so distinct CDR3 sequences, approximately 6.2% of them detected once, and about 2.8% sits in the top ten. This specimen consisted of CD4+ T cells sorted from PBMCs, obtained on the day of the first yellow fever vaccination. Receptors were obtained from a man in his late teens or twenties who received the YFV17D yellow fever vaccine.

This clonotype was recorded a few times. The V call is TRBV3-1, the J call TRBJ1-6; D is ambiguous. The CDR3 consists of 14 residues. Per the germline V gene, CDR1 is LGHDT and CDR2 is YNNKEL (reference sequence). Trimming took off 7 bases at V and 6 bases at J, with 13 bases between the two ends. CDR3 nucleotide sequence: TGTGCCAGCAACCACCTCTACGGTAATTCACCCCTCCACTTT. Protein sequence: CASNHLYGNSPLHF. Full variable domain (remainder filled in from reference TRBV3-1 and TRBJ1-6): DTAVSQTPKYLVTQMGNDKSIKCEQNLGHDTMYWYKQDSKKFLKIMFSYNNKELIINETVPNRFSPKSPDKAHLNLHINSLELGDSAVYFCASNHLYGNSPLHFGNGTRLTVT.

This clonotype was counted a few times. The chain combines TRBV5-5 with TRBJ2-5, with D tentatively TRBD2 (6 bases). The germline gives CDR1 SGHKS, CDR2 YYEKEE (reference sequence). The CDR3 runs 12 residues. Trimming cost V 3 bases and J 3 bases, with 6 bases left between them. CDR3 in DNA: TGTGCCAGCAGCTGGAGGGAAGAGACCCAGTACTTC. Protein sequence: CASSWREETQYF.

This clonotype was detected many times. The chain links TRBV2 to TRBJ1-2; TRBD1 is a possible D gene (6 bases). V was clipped by 4 bases and J by 6 bases, with 15 bases between them. Germline CDR1 SNHLY, CDR2 FYNNEI. The CDR3 consists of 14 residues. Here the CDR3 reads CASSGGNRVDGYTF. CDR3 nucleotides: TGTGCCAGCAGTGGAGGGAACAGGGTCGATGGCTACACCTTC.

This chain connects TRBV6-2 or TRBV6-3 to TRBJ2-7, with TRBD2 matching over 7 bases. Unmatched junction bases numbered 8, after V lost 8 bases and J lost 7 bases. Germline loops: CDR1 MNHEY, CDR2 SVGEGT. CDR3 length: 12 amino acids. The CDR3 region has the DNA TGTGCCAGCTCACTTGGGGGGGAGGAGCAGTACGTC. Protein sequence: CASSLGGEEQYV.

This clonotype was found many times. This CDR3 reads CASSPHGFYEQYF. The CDR3 DNA follows: TGCGCCAGCAGCCCGCACGGGTTCTACGAGCAGTACTTC. The chain uses TRBV5-1 and TRBJ2-7, with unresolved D. Trimming left V 4 bases short and J 3 bases short, with 11 bases between. From germline, CDR1 is SGHRS and CDR2 YFSETQ. The CDR3 length is 13 residues.

This clonotype was observed a handful of times. The rearrangement joins TRBV30 to TRBJ2-1; D perhaps matches TRBD1 (5 bases). The CDR3 has 15 residues. V was clipped by 0 bases and J by 0 bases, with 9 bases between them. The V gene's germline CDR1 is GTSNPN and CDR2 SVGIG (reference sequence). DNA for the CDR3: TGTGCCTGGAGTGTGACAGTTAGCTCCTACAATGAGCAGTTCTTC. Encoded protein: CAWSVTVSSYNEQFF.

This clonotype was seen many times. The J gene is TRBJ2-5, the V gene TRBV11-2; D is undetermined. The germline CDR1 and CDR2 sequences are SGHAT and FQNNGV. The CDR3 sequence is 16 residues long. V shed 1 base and J shed 4 bases, with 16 bases lying between them. CDR3 residues: CASSLVVGWARETQYF. CDR3 nucleotide sequence: TGTGCCAGCAGCTTAGTGGTGGGATGGGCTCGAGAGACCCAGTACTTC.

This chain joins TRBV28 and TRBJ1-1; 7 bases align to TRBD1. Trimming at V came to 3 bases and at J to 0 bases, leaving 1 base not matched to a gene. The CDR3 is made up of 14 amino acids. CDR1 MDHEN and CDR2 SYDVKM come from the germline V gene. The CDR3 region is CASSLRGLNTEAFF. As DNA, the CDR3 is TGTGCCAGCAGTTTGAGGGGGCTGAACACTGAAGCTTTCTTT. The full variable domain, completed using reference TRBV28 and TRBJ1-1, is DVKVTQSSRYLVKRTGEKVFLECVQDMDHENMFWYRQDPGLGLRLIYFSYDVKMKEKGDIPEGYSVSREKKERFSLILESASTNQTSMYLCASSLRGLNTEAFFGQGTRLTVV.

The chain carries TRBV5-1 and TRBJ2-2; TRBD1 might be the D (5 bases). V shed 0 bases and J shed 6 bases, with 6 bases lying between them. Germline V lookup: CDR1 SGHRS, CDR2 YFSETQ. The CDR3 contains 13 residues. CDR3 DNA: TGCGCCAGCAGCTTGGGGGGCCCCGGGGAGCTGTTTTTT. It yields the protein CASSLGGPGELFF.

V usage is TRBV28 and J usage is TRBJ1-1; 8 bases are shared with TRBD1. This CDR3 is built from 13 residues. The junction had 5 bases not matched to a gene; V was cut back by 11 bases and J by 0 bases. Germline-derived CDR1 and CDR2 are MDHEN and SYDVKM. CDR3 sequence (DNA): TGTGCCTCGGGACAGGCGTTGAACACTGAAGCTTTCTTT. Translated: CASGQALNTEAFF.